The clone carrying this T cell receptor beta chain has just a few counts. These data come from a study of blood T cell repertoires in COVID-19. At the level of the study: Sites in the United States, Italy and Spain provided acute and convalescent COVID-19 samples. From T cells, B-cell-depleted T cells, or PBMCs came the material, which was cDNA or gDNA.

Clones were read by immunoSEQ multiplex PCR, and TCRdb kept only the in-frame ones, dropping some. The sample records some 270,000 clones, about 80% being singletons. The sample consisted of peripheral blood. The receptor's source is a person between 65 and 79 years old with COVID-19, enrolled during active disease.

In DNA form, the CDR3 reads TGTGCCAGCAGCTCTACAGTCCCTCTGGGGGCCAACGTCCTGACTTTC. Translation: CASSSTVPLGANVLTF. The chain has TRBV7-2 and TRBJ2-6; D gene uncertain. The germline gives CDR1 SGHTA, CDR2 FQGNSA. The V gene lost 4 bases and the J gene lost 4 bases, with 14 bases spanning the gap. This CDR3 region has 16 residues.